This T cell receptor (beta chain) was recorded in a study of blood T cell repertoires in COVID-19. About the research overall: Material from acute and convalescent COVID-19 was sourced from the United States, Italy and Spain.

Authors' data handling: Scientists estimated how many nucleated cells there were by amplifying reference gene primers. Sequenced by immunoSEQ multiplex PCR; TCRdb stores in-frame clones only, minus some. The DNA gave D and trimming, while V, J and clone size come from that table. Of hundreds of thousands of clones in the sample, 65% to 90% were seen once. Self-reported history from a screening survey and questionnaire set each donor's cohort. Cohort 3 donors were reported recovered after two negative PCRs, clearance, or symptom resolution. In germline, CDR1 is SEHNR, CDR2 FQNEAQ (reference sequence). CDR3 length: 14 residues. Note on this clone: At one of its ends the junction is not consistent with the germline gene, which may arise from a read error.

Sequencing was performed on PBMCs or T cells enriched from blood (not recorded which). The TCR sequence derives from a man in his forties who had recovered from COVID-19. The chain links TRBV7-9 to TRBJ2-1; maybe TRBD2 (5 bases). As DNA, the CDR3 is TGTGCCAGCACTAGCTTAAAAGTTCGGAATGGGCAGTTCTTC. Amino acid sequence: CASTSLKVRNGQFF.